A selection of T cell receptor beta chains follows, all from one sample in a study of identical twins. TCRdb processed the 5' RACE reads anew with MiXCR; each CDR3 protein has one entry. Here the sample spans 600,000 to 800,000 distinct CDR3 sequences, 21% being singletons. A further study also used this sample, focusing on T cells expressing NK-cell markers.

Material for sequencing was PBMCs. The receptors come from a woman between 18 and 29 years old in good health. CDR3s include the opening cysteine and the closing phenylalanine or tryptophan. Each record gives: J gene, D gene, clone size, V gene, CDR3 DNA, CDR3 protein. A D gene is named only where the DNA matches it firmly. Size tells how often a clone was seen (once, few, many) or the class of an expanded clone, and some rows leave it out.

J: TRBJ2-6; D: NA; size: once; V: TRBV5-6; DNA: TGTGCCAGCAGCTTGGTACAGGTCTACTCTGGGGCCAACGTCCTGACTTTC; CDR3: CASSLVQVYSGANVLTF
J: TRBJ2-5; D: TRBD1; size: NA; V: TRBV12-3/TRBV12-4; DNA: TGTGCCAGCAGTTCCCACAGGGGGCTTGGAGAGACCCAGTACTTC; CDR3: CASSSHRGLGETQYF
J: TRBJ2-1; D: TRBD2; size: few; V: TRBV6-1; DNA: TGTGCCAGCAGTCCCATTAAGGCGGGAGTTAATGAGCAGTTCTTC; CDR3: CASSPIKAGVNEQFF
J: TRBJ1-1; D: NA; size: few; V: TRBV12-3/TRBV12-4; DNA: TGTGCCAGCAGTTTCGGACAGCTCAATCAAGCTTTCTTT; CDR3: CASSFGQLNQAFF
J: TRBJ1-2; D: NA; size: few; V: TRBV12-3/TRBV12-4; DNA: TGTGCCAGCAGTTTAGGGGGGCACGGCTATGGCTACACCTTC; CDR3: CASSLGGHGYGYTF
J: TRBJ2-7; D: TRBD2; size: NA; V: TRBV6-2/TRBV6-3; DNA: TGTGCCAGCGACAAATTTAGCGGGAGCGCGCCCTACGAGCAGTACTTC; CDR3: CASDKFSGSAPYEQYF
J: TRBJ2-3; D: TRBD2; size: NA; V: TRBV27; DNA: TGTGCCAGCAGTACGGGGGGGTTTGCGGGAGAAAGCACAGATACGCAGTATTTT; CDR3: CASSTGGFAGESTDTQYF
J: TRBJ1-4; D: NA; size: NA; V: TRBV2; DNA: TGTGCCAGCAGAGGGTCGGGGGATGAAAAACTGTTTTTT; CDR3: CASRGSGDEKLFF
J: TRBJ2-7; D: TRBD2; size: many; V: TRBV7-2; DNA: TGTGCCAGCAGCGGCGGGAGGGCTAAGTACGAGCAGTACTTC; CDR3: CASSGGRAKYEQYF
J: TRBJ1-1; D: NA; size: NA; V: TRBV7-9; DNA: TGTGCCAGCAGCCTATTCCCGGGGGCTGAAGCTTTCTTT; CDR3: CASSLFPGAEAFF
J: TRBJ2-3; D: NA; size: few; V: TRBV5-1; DNA: TGCGCCAGCAGCTTGCAACTAGCAACAGATACGCAGTATTTT; CDR3: CASSLQLATDTQYF
J: TRBJ2-6; D: NA; size: NA; V: TRBV25-1; DNA: TGTGCCAGCAGTATGCCGGGGTCTACTGGGGCCAACGTCCTGACTTTC; CDR3: CASSMPGSTGANVLTF
J: TRBJ2-6; D: NA; size: NA; V: TRBV6-1; DNA: TGTGCCAGCAGCCTCACCCGTGGGGGCGCTGGGGCCAACGTCCTGACTTTC; CDR3: CASSLTRGGAGANVLTF
J: TRBJ2-7; D: NA; size: NA; V: TRBV12-5; DNA: TGTGCTAGTGGTTTCCAGATCCCGGGAGAGCAGTACTTC; CDR3: CASGFQIPGEQYF
J: TRBJ2-3; D: NA; size: few; V: TRBV5-6; DNA: TGTGCCAGCAGCTCCACCTCAAAGGGGGAACCTACAGATACGCAGTATTTT; CDR3: CASSSTSKGEPTDTQYF
J: TRBJ2-1; D: NA; size: NA; V: TRBV7-9; DNA: TGTGCCAGCAGCTTAGCACTTAGGGGGAATGAGCAGTTCTTC; CDR3: CASSLALRGNEQFF
J: TRBJ1-2; D: NA; size: many; V: TRBV20-1; DNA: TGCAGCGCCTCCAGAAGGGACTATGGCTACACCTTC; CDR3: CSASRRDYGYTF
J: TRBJ2-7; D: TRBD1; size: NA; V: TRBV18; DNA: TGTGCCAGCTCACCAACAGTGACAGGGACCTACTCCTACGAGCAGTACTTC; CDR3: CASSPTVTGTYSYEQYF
J: TRBJ2-1; D: TRBD1; size: NA; V: TRBV29-1; DNA: TGCAGCGTTAACAGGGGTTCTCACAATGAGCAGTTCTTC; CDR3: CSVNRGSHNEQFF
J: TRBJ2-7; D: NA; size: once; V: TRBV3-1; DNA: TGTGCCAGCAGCCAAGGTAGGGACCGGAGCTCCTACGAGCAGTACTTC; CDR3: CASSQGRDRSSYEQYF
J: TRBJ2-3; D: TRBD2; size: many; V: TRBV4-3; DNA: TGCGCCAGCAGCCAAGCCTTTCCTAGCGGGAGGGTTACAGATACGCAGTATTTT; CDR3: CASSQAFPSGRVTDTQYF
J: TRBJ2-7; D: NA; size: NA; V: TRBV12-3/TRBV12-4; DNA: TGTGCCAGCAGTTTTGGGAGTAGCAACGAGCAGTACTTC; CDR3: CASSFGSSNEQYF
J: TRBJ1-6; D: NA; size: NA; V: TRBV20-1; DNA: TGCAGTGCTAGAGAGGGCGGCAGCTCCTATAATTCACCCCTCCACTTT; CDR3: CSAREGGSSYNSPLHF
J: TRBJ2-7; D: NA; size: NA; V: TRBV10-3; DNA: TGTGCCATCAGTGAGACCGCGGAGTCCTGGCAGTACTTC; CDR3: CAISETAESWQYF
J: TRBJ1-1; D: TRBD1; size: few; V: TRBV12-3/TRBV12-4; DNA: TGTGCCAGCAGCCGACGGACAGGGGGGAATGAAGCTTTCTTT; CDR3: CASSRRTGGNEAFF
J: TRBJ2-1; D: TRBD2; size: NA; V: TRBV24-1; DNA: TGTGCCACCAGTGATTTGTGGCGGGAGGGCCTGGACAATGAGCAGTTCTTC; CDR3: CATSDLWREGLDNEQFF
J: TRBJ2-7; D: NA; size: NA; V: TRBV11-3; DNA: TGTGCCAGCAGCTTGGGATGGGCGAGGTACGAGCAGTACTTC; CDR3: CASSLGWARYEQYF
J: TRBJ2-3; D: TRBD2; size: few; V: TRBV18; DNA: TGTGCCAGCTCACCACGTGTAGCGGGGGTGACAGATACGCAGTATTTT; CDR3: CASSPRVAGVTDTQYF
J: TRBJ2-1; D: NA; size: few; V: TRBV12-3/TRBV12-4; DNA: TGTGCCAGCAGGTCAACTAGCAATACCTACAATGAGCAGTTCTTC; CDR3: CASRSTSNTYNEQFF
J: TRBJ2-1; D: TRBD2; size: many; V: TRBV9; DNA: TGTGCCAGCAGCGCCACGACTAGCGGGAATGAGCAGTTCTTC; CDR3: CASSATTSGNEQFF
J: TRBJ2-7; D: TRBD1; size: few; V: TRBV7-9; DNA: TGTGCCAGCAGCTTCAGGGGGCAGGGTCTTTCCGACGAGCAGTACTTC; CDR3: CASSFRGQGLSDEQYF
J: TRBJ2-7; D: TRBD1; size: NA; V: TRBV20-1; DNA: TGCAGTGCTAGTAAGACGGGACAGGGTTCCTACGAGCAGTACTTC; CDR3: CSASKTGQGSYEQYF
J: TRBJ2-7; D: TRBD2; size: few; V: TRBV20-1; DNA: TGCAGTGCTAGGACCGGGACTAGCGGAATAACGAGCGCCTACGAGCAGTACTTC; CDR3: CSARTGTSGITSAYEQYF
J: TRBJ2-7; D: TRBD1; size: few; V: TRBV29-1; DNA: TGCAGCGTTTGGGTGCGACAGGGGCTCAGCTCCTACGAGCAGTACTTC; CDR3: CSVWVRQGLSSYEQYF
J: TRBJ2-7; D: NA; size: NA; V: TRBV15; DNA: TGTGCCACCAGGCGGGACAGCGGCGAGCAGTACTTC; CDR3: CATRRDSGEQYF
J: TRBJ2-7; D: NA; size: NA; V: TRBV20-1; DNA: TGCAGTGCTAGAGATGGGCAGGCTCACTCCTACGAGCAGTACTTC; CDR3: CSARDGQAHSYEQYF
J: TRBJ1-4; D: TRBD1; size: many; V: TRBV6-5; DNA: TGTGCCAGCAGTTATCAGGGGGCAAATGAAAAACTGTTTTTT; CDR3: CASSYQGANEKLFF
J: TRBJ2-1; D: NA; size: NA; V: TRBV5-5; DNA: TGTGCCAGCAGCTTGGGGTACAAGAACAATGAGCAGTTCTTC; CDR3: CASSLGYKNNEQFF
J: TRBJ2-1; D: NA; size: NA; V: TRBV20-1; DNA: TGCAGTGCCCAGGGGCGGAGCTCCTACAATGAGCAGTTCTTC; CDR3: CSAQGRSSYNEQFF
J: TRBJ2-3; D: NA; size: few; V: TRBV7-9; DNA: TGTGCCAGCAGGCGGGAAGCAGATACGCAGTATTTT; CDR3: CASRREADTQYF
J: TRBJ2-7; D: TRBD1; size: NA; V: TRBV12-3/TRBV12-4; DNA: TGTGCCAGCAGTCCCGCCGACAGGGACAAGGCCGAGCAGTACTTC; CDR3: CASSPADRDKAEQYF